This entry describes one T cell receptor (beta chain). Its antigen is not known. This sample stems from a study of cytomegalovirus exposure and HLA in healthy donors. The length of the CDR3 is 13 residues. V was shortened by 6 bases and J by 8 bases, with 16 bases between the two germline ends. In germline, CDR1 is MNHNS, CDR2 SASEGT. The study ran its PCR with 60 Vbeta and 13 Jbeta primers. Clones were sequenced by immunoSEQ multiplex PCR, and TCRdb holds only the in-frame ones, with some missing. The profile covers 140,000 or so clones, with around 80% appearing a single time and 1.2% taken by the ten largest. Whole-study findings and limits: Among TCR beta chains of equal frequency, HLA-associated ones were more clonally expanded in a later analysis.

The TCR comes from a female donor in good health and CMV-seronegative. The chain has TRBV6-1 and TRBJ2-5; D remains unclear. The sequenced sample was PBMCs. The CDR3 reads CASSLVDKSTQYF. The CDR3 DNA follows: TGTGCCAGCAGCTTAGTAGATAAGAGCACCCAGTACTTC.